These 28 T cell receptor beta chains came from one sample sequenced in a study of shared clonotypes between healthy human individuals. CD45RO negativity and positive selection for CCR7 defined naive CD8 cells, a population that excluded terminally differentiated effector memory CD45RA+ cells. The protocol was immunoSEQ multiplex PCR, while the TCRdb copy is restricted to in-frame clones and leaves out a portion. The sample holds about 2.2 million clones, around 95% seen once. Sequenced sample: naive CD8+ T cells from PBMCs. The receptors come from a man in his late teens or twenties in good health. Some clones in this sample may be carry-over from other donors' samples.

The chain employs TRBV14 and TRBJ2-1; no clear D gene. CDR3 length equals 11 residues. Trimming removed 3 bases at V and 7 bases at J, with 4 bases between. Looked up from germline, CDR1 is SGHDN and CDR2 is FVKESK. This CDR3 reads CASSHVNEQFF. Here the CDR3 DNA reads TGTGCCAGCAGCCACGTTAATGAGCAGTTCTTC.

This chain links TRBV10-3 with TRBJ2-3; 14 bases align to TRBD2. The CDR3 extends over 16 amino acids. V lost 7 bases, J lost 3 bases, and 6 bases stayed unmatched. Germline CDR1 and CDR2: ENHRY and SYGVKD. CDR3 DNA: TGTGCCATCAAGGGACTAGCGGGAGAGGGGACAGATACGCAGTATTTT. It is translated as CAIKGLAGEGTDTQYF.

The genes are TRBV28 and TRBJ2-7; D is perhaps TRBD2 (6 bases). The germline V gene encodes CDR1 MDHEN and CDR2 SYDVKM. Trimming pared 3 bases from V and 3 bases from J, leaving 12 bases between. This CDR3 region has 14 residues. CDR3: CASSLVDSGYEQYF. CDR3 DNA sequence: TGTGCCAGCAGTTTGGTGGATAGCGGCTACGAGCAGTACTTC.

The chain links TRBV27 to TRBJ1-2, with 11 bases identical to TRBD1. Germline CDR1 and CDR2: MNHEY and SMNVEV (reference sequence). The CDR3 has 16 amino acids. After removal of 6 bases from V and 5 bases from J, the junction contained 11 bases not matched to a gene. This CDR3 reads CASRTTWGQGGYGYTF. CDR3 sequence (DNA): TGTGCCAGCAGGACGACCTGGGGACAGGGGGGTTATGGCTACACCTTC.

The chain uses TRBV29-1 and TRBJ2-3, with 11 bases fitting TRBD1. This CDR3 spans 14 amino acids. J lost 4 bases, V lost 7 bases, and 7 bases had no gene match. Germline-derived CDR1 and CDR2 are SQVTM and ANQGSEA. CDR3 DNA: TGCAGCGCCGCCGGGACAGGGGGGGCAGATACGCAGTATTTT. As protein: CSAAGTGGADTQYF.

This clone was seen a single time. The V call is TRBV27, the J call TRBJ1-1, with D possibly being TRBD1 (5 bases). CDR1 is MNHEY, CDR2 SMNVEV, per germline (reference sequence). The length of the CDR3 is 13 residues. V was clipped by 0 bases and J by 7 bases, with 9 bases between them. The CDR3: CASSLSWGGEAFF. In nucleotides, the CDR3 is TGTGCCAGCAGTTTATCTTGGGGCGGTGAAGCTTTCTTT.

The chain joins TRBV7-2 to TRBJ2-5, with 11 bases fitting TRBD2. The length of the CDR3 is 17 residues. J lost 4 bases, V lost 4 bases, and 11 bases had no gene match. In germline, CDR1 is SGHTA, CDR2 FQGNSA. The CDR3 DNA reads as TGTGCCAGCAGCTACCCTAGACTAGCGGGGATGGGAGAGACCCAGTACTTC. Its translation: CASSYPRLAGMGETQYF.

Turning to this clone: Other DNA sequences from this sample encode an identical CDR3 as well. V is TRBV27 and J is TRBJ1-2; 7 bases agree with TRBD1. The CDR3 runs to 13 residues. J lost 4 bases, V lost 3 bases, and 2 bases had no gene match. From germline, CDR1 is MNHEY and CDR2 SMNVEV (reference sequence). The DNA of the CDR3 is TGTGCCAGCAGTTTGGGGACAGCCTATGGCTACACCTTC. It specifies CASSLGTAYGYTF.

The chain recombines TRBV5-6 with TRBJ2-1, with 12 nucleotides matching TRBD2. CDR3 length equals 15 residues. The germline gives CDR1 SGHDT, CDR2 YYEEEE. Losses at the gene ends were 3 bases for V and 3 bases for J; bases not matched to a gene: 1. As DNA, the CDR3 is TGTGCCAGCAGCTCTAGCGGGAGGGTCTACAATGAGCAGTTCTTC. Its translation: CASSSSGRVYNEQFF.

CDR3 bases: TGTGCCTGGAGTGTCCTAACCTACGAGCAGTACTTC. Protein: CAWSVLTYEQYF. J is TRBJ2-5 and V is TRBV30; D remains ambiguous. The J call may be faulty, since TRBJ2-7 better matches the DNA end. CDR3 length: 12 amino acids. Germline-derived CDR1 and CDR2 are GTSNPN and SVGIG (reference sequence).

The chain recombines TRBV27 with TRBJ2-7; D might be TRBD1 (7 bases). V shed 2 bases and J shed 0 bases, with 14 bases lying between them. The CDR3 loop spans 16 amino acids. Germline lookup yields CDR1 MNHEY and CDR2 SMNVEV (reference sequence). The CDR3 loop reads CASSLRPGGSSYEQYF. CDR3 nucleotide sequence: TGTGCCAGCAGTTTACGCCCAGGGGGGAGCTCCTACGAGCAGTACTTC.

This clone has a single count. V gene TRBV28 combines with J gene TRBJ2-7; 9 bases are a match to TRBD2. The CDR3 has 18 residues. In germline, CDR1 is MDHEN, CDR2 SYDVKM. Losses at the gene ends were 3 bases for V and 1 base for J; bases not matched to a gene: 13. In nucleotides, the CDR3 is TGTGCCAGCAGTTTGTCGACCACCGGGACTAGCCGATCCTACGAGCAGTACTTC. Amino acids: CASSLSTTGTSRSYEQYF. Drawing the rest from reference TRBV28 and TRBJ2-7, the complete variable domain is DVKVTQSSRYLVKRTGEKVFLECVQDMDHENMFWYRQDPGLGLRLIYFSYDVKMKEKGDIPEGYSVSREKKERFSLILESASTNQTSMYLCASSLSTTGTSRSYEQYFGPGTRLTVT.

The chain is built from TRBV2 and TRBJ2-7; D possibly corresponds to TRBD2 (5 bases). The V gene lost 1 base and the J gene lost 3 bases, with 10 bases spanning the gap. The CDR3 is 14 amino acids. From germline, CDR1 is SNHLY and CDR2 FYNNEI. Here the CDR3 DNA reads TGTGCCAGCAGTGAAGAACCTAGCAGCTACGAGCAGTACTTC. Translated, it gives CASSEEPSSYEQYF.

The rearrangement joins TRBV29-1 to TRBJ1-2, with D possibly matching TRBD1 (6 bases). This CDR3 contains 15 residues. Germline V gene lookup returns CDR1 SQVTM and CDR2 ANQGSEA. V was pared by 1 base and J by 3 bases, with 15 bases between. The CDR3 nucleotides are TGCAGCGTTGAAGTGGGGGCGGCTCGGGACTATGGCTACACCTTC. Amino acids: CSVEVGAARDYGYTF.

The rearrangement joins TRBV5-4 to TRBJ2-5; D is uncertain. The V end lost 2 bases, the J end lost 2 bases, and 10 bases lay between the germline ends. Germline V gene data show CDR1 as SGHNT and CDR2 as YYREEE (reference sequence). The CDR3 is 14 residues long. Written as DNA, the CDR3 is TGTGCCAGCAGCTTCCTAGGACCACAAGAGACCCAGTACTTC. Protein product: CASSFLGPQETQYF. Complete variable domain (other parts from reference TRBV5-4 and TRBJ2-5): ETGVTQSPTHLIKTRGQQVTLRCSSQSGHNTVSWYQQALGQGPQFIFQYYREEENGRGNFPPRFSGLQFPNYSSELNVNALELDDSALYLCASSFLGPQETQYFGPGTRLLVL.

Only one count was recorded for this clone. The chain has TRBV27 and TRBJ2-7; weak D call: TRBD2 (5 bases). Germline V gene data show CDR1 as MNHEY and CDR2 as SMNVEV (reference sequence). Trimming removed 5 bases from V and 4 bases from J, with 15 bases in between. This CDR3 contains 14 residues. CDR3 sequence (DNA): TGTGCCAGCAGTCCCCGGGGTAGCACTTACGAGCAGTACTTC. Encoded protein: CASSPRGSTYEQYF.

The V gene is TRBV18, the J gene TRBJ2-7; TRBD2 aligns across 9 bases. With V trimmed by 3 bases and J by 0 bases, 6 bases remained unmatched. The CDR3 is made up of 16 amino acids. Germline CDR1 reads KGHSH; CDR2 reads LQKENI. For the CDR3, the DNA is TGTGCCAGCTCACCCCTCGGACTAGCGCTCTCCTACGAGCAGTACTTC. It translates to CASSPLGLALSYEQYF.

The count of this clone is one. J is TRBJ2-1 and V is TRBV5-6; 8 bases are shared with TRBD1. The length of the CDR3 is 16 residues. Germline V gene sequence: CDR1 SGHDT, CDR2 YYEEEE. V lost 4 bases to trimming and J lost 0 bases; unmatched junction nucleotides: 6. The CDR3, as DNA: TGTGCCAGCAGCCAGGACAGGGCCAGCTCCTACAATGAGCAGTTCTTC. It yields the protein CASSQDRASSYNEQFF. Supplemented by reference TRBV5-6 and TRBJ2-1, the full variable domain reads DAGVTQSPTHLIKTRGQQVTLRCSPKSGHDTVSWYQQALGQGPQFIFQYYEEEERQRGNFPDRFSGHQFPNYSSELNVNALLLGDSALYLCASSQDRASSYNEQFFGPGTRLTVL.

The CDR3 DNA reads as TGTGCCAGCAGCCGGGGACGGTCCAGCAATCAGCCCCAGCATTTT. This translates into CASSRGRSSNQPQHF. The J gene is TRBJ1-5, the V gene TRBV21-1. TRBV21-1 is flagged as a pseudogene. This CDR3 has 15 amino acids.

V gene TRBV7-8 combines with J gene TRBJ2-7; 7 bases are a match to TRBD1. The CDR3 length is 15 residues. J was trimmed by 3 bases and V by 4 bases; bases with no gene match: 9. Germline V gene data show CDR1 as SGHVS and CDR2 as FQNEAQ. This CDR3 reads CASSSHRGGFYEQYF. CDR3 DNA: TGTGCCAGCAGCTCCCACAGGGGTGGGTTCTACGAGCAGTACTTC.

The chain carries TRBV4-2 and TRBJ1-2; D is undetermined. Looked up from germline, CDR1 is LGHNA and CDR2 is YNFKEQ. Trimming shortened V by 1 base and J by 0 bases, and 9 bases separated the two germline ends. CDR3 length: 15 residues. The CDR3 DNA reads TGTGCCAGCAGCCAAGGTTTCGGTGCTAACTATGGCTACACCTTC. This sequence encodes CASSQGFGANYGYTF.

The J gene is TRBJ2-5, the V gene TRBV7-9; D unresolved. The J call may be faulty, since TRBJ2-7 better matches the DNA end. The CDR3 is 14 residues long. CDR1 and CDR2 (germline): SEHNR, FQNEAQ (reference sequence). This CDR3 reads CASSLHTNSYEQYF. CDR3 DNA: TGTGCCAGCAGCTTACACACCAACTCCTACGAGCAGTACTTC.

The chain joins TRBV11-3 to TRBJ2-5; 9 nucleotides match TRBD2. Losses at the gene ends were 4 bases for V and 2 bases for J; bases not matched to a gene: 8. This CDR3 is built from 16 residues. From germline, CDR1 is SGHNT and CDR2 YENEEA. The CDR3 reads CASSSRTSDPQETQYF. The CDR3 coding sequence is TGTGCCAGCAGCTCTCGGACTAGCGACCCACAAGAGACCCAGTACTTC.

In nucleotides, the CDR3 is TGTGCCAGCAGCCAAGATCTCGGACTGACTAACTATGGCTACACCTTC. Translation gives CASSQDLGLTNYGYTF. The V call is TRBV14, the J call TRBJ1-2; D is uncertain. The V gene lost 0 bases and the J gene lost 0 bases, with 11 bases spanning the gap. The CDR3 loop spans 16 amino acids. Germline V gene lookup returns CDR1 SGHDN and CDR2 FVKESK.

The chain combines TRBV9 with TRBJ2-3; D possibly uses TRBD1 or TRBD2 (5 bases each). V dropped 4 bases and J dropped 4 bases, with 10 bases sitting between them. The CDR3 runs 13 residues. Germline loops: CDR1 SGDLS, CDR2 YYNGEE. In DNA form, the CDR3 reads TGTGCCAGCAGCTTGACGGGACCAGATACGCAGTATTTT. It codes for CASSLTGPDTQYF.

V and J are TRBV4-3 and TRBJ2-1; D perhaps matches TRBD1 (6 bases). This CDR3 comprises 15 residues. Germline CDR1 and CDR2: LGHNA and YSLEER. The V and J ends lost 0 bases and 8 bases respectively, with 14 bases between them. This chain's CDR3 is CASSQETGGAHEQFF. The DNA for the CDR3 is TGCGCCAGCAGCCAAGAGACAGGAGGTGCACATGAGCAGTTCTTC.

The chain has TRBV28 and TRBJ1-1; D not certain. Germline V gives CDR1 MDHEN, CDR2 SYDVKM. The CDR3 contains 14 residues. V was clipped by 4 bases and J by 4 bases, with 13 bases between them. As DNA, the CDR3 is TGTGCCAGCAGTTCCTATAATTCCGGCACTGAAGCTTTCTTT. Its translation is CASSSYNSGTEAFF.

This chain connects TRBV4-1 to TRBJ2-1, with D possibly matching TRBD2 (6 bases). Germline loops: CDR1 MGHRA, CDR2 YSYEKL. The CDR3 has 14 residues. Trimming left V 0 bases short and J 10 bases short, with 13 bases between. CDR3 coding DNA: TGCGCCAGCAGCCAAGAGGGGGGAGTTGGGGAGCAGTTCTTC. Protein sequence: CASSQEGGVGEQFF.